This is a list of T cell receptor beta chains from one sample in a study of blood T cells in healthy people across ages. TCRdb processed the 5' RACE reads anew with MiXCR; each CDR3 protein has one entry. The table lists about 1.8 million distinct CDR3 sequences, roughly 52% of them singletons. The sample comprised blood. These TCRs come from a woman in her forties in good health. CDR3s include the opening cysteine and the closing phenylalanine or tryptophan. D genes are given only for firm matches. Clone size is given for some rows only: seen once, a few or many times, or a class if the clone is expanded.

V	D	J	size	DNA	CDR3
TRBV6-2/TRBV6-3	TRBD1	TRBJ2-4	.	TGTGCCAGCAGTTACAGGGGGCCCACAGCCAAAAACATTCAGTACTTC	CASSYRGPTAKNIQYF
TRBV29-1	TRBD2	TRBJ2-1	.	TGCAGCGTTGATAGACTAGCGGGGGGGAATGAGCAGTTCTTC	CSVDRLAGGNEQFF
TRBV4-2	TRBD2	TRBJ2-7	.	TGTGCCAGCAGCCCCCCGAGCGGGACTCCTGCCTACGAGCAGTACTTC	CASSPPSGTPAYEQYF
TRBV28	TRBD1	TRBJ1-2	.	TGTGCCAGCAGTCAAGGGGGCGCGGTATGGGGCTACACCTTC	CASSQGGAVWGYTF
TRBV27	.	TRBJ2-7	once	TGTGCCAGCATGACGGGGGCAGGGGGGATCTACGAGCAGTACTTC	CASMTGAGGIYEQYF
TRBV9	TRBD1	TRBJ2-6	few	TGTGCCAGCAGCGTAGGATCTGGACAGGGGATCTCTGGGGCCAACGTCCTGACTTTC	CASSVGSGQGISGANVLTF
TRBV11-2	.	TRBJ2-3	once	TGTGCCAGCAGCTTTATACGAGGGGACCGCACAGATACGCAGTATTTT	CASSFIRGDRTDTQYF
TRBV20-1	.	TRBJ2-7	few	TGCAGTGCTGCCCAGGGGTACGAGCAGTACTTC	CSAAQGYEQYF
TRBV9	TRBD2	TRBJ2-5	.	TGTGCCAGCAGCGATCGAGCGGGGGGGCTTCAAGAGACCCAGTACTTC	CASSDRAGGLQETQYF
TRBV7-9	TRBD2	TRBJ2-7	.	TGTGCCAGCAGCTTAACCCTCGGACTAGCGGGTGCTCACTCCTACAATGAGCAGTACTTC	CASSLTLGLAGAHSYNEQYF
TRBV15	.	TRBJ1-5	.	TGTGCCACCAGCTCTATTGGGGGGGATCAGCCCCAGCATTTT	CATSSIGGDQPQHF